These T cell receptor beta chains were read from a single sample in a study of cytomegalovirus exposure and HLA in healthy donors. Some clones are missing from TCRdb's copy, which holds only in-frame ones; the method was immunoSEQ multiplex PCR. The sample lists 83,000 or so clones; 75% to 80% were seen once. The specimen was PBMCs. The receptors stem from a female donor in good health and CMV-seronegative. CDR3s include the opening cysteine and the closing phenylalanine or tryptophan. Each record gives: D gene, clone size, J gene, V gene, CDR3 DNA, CDR3 protein. The D gene is left open where the match is weak. Clone size is given for some rows only: seen once, a few or many times, or a class if the clone is expanded.

d_gene: TRBD1
abundance: NA
j_gene: TRBJ2-7
v_gene: TRBV29-1
CDR3nt: TGCAGCGTACTACAGGGGGAGGTCTACGAGCAGTACTTC
CDR3aa: CSVLQGEVYEQYF

d_gene: NA
abundance: NA
j_gene: TRBJ2-2
v_gene: TRBV4-1
CDR3nt: TGCGCCAGCAGCCGTATCGGAGAAGGAGGGCGGGGCGGGGAGCTGTTTTTT
CDR3aa: CASSRIGEGGRGGELFF

d_gene: NA
abundance: few
j_gene: TRBJ1-1
v_gene: TRBV5-1
CDR3nt: TGCGCCAGCAGCCCTACTGCGGTTAACACTGAAGCTTTCTTT
CDR3aa: CASSPTAVNTEAFF

d_gene: TRBD1
abundance: NA
j_gene: TRBJ2-3
v_gene: TRBV30
CDR3nt: TGTGCCTGGAACAGGGGGAGTTCAGATACGCAGTATTTT
CDR3aa: CAWNRGSSDTQYF

d_gene: TRBD1
abundance: NA
j_gene: TRBJ2-1
v_gene: TRBV5-1
CDR3nt: TGCGCCAGCAGCTTGGGACAGGGGTCCTACAATGAGCAGTTCTTC
CDR3aa: CASSLGQGSYNEQFF

d_gene: NA
abundance: NA
j_gene: TRBJ1-1
v_gene: TRBV10-3
CDR3nt: TGTGCCATCAGTGAAACAGGGTTGAACACTGAAGCTTTCTTT
CDR3aa: CAISETGLNTEAFF

d_gene: TRBD1
abundance: NA
j_gene: TRBJ2-3
v_gene: TRBV7-6
CDR3nt: TGTGCCAGCACCTCGGGACAGGGGGAAGCAGATACGCAGTATTTT
CDR3aa: CASTSGQGEADTQYF

d_gene: TRBD1
abundance: NA
j_gene: TRBJ2-2
v_gene: TRBV6-5
CDR3nt: TGTGCCAGCAGTTACTTACCGGGACAGGGTAGCGGGGAGCTGTTTTTT
CDR3aa: CASSYLPGQGSGELFF

d_gene: NA
abundance: NA
j_gene: TRBJ1-5
v_gene: TRBV30
CDR3nt: TGTGCCTGGAGTGTACAGGAGAACCAGCCCCAGCATTTT
CDR3aa: CAWSVQENQPQHF

d_gene: NA
abundance: NA
j_gene: TRBJ2-5
v_gene: TRBV5-7
CDR3nt: TGTGCCAGCAGCGCCGGGATGAAGAGGGCCCAGTACTTC
CDR3aa: CASSAGMKRAQYF

d_gene: NA
abundance: NA
j_gene: TRBJ1-1
v_gene: TRBV6-5
CDR3nt: TGTGCCAGCAGTGTAGGGGAGAACACTGAAGCTTTCTTT
CDR3aa: CASSVGENTEAFF

d_gene: NA
abundance: NA
j_gene: TRBJ2-6
v_gene: TRBV9
CDR3nt: TGTGCCAGCAGCGTTACTGACAGCTCTGGGGCCAACGTCCTGACTTTC
CDR3aa: CASSVTDSSGANVLTF

d_gene: TRBD1
abundance: NA
j_gene: TRBJ1-6
v_gene: TRBV6-5
CDR3nt: TGTGCCAGCAGCCCAGGGACAGTGAATTCACCCCTCCACTTT
CDR3aa: CASSPGTVNSPLHF

d_gene: NA
abundance: NA
j_gene: TRBJ2-7
v_gene: TRBV6-9
CDR3nt: TGTGCCAGCAGTTATTCCCAAGCCCTGAGGGGGGACAGTCCTAACGAGCAGTACTTC
CDR3aa: CASSYSQALRGDSPNEQYF

d_gene: NA
abundance: NA
j_gene: TRBJ1-3
v_gene: TRBV9
CDR3nt: TGTGCCAGCAGCGTACAGGGGAGCTCTGGAAACACCATATATTTT
CDR3aa: CASSVQGSSGNTIYF

d_gene: TRBD1
abundance: NA
j_gene: TRBJ1-2
v_gene: TRBV29-1
CDR3nt: TGCAGCGGCGGAGGGACAGGGGGGTATGGCTACACCTTC
CDR3aa: CSGGGTGGYGYTF

d_gene: NA
abundance: once
j_gene: TRBJ2-3
v_gene: TRBV13
CDR3nt: TGTGCCAGCAGCCCCCCCCTCGATACGCAGTGGTATTTT
CDR3aa: CASSPPLDTQWYF

d_gene: TRBD1
abundance: NA
j_gene: TRBJ2-4
v_gene: TRBV4-3
CDR3nt: TGCGCCAGCAGCCAAACATCGACAGGGCTCCAAAACATTCAGTACTTC
CDR3aa: CASSQTSTGLQNIQYF

d_gene: TRBD1
abundance: NA
j_gene: TRBJ1-2
v_gene: TRBV7-9
CDR3nt: TGTGCCAGCAGCCCGGACAGGGCGATCTATGGCTACACCTTC
CDR3aa: CASSPDRAIYGYTF

d_gene: NA
abundance: NA
j_gene: TRBJ2-7
v_gene: TRBV5-1
CDR3nt: TGCGCCAGCAGCTTGGCTGGGACTCAGCCCTCCGAGCAGTACTTC
CDR3aa: CASSLAGTQPSEQYF

d_gene: NA
abundance: few
j_gene: TRBJ2-7
v_gene: TRBV14
CDR3nt: TGTGCCAGCAGCCCCCTGGGCGGGCCCTACGAGCAGTACTTC
CDR3aa: CASSPLGGPYEQYF

d_gene: NA
abundance: NA
j_gene: TRBJ1-2
v_gene: TRBV10-3
CDR3nt: TGTGCCACCTCAATGGGGGACACCTCCTATGGCTACACCTTC
CDR3aa: CATSMGDTSYGYTF

d_gene: NA
abundance: NA
j_gene: TRBJ2-2
v_gene: TRBV4-2
CDR3nt: TGTGCCAGCAGCCAAGTAACCGGCACCGGGGAGCTGTTTTTT
CDR3aa: CASSQVTGTGELFF

d_gene: NA
abundance: NA
j_gene: TRBJ2-3
v_gene: TRBV19
CDR3nt: TGTGCCAGTAGTATCGGGCTAGCGAGCACAGATACGCAGTATTTT
CDR3aa: CASSIGLASTDTQYF

d_gene: NA
abundance: once
j_gene: TRBJ1-2
v_gene: TRBV28
CDR3nt: TGTGCCAGCAGTACTCGGAGGGACTATGGCTACACCTTC
CDR3aa: CASSTRRDYGYTF

d_gene: TRBD1
abundance: NA
j_gene: TRBJ1-6
v_gene: TRBV28
CDR3nt: TGTGCCAGCAGTTCCGGGACAGGGGGCCAATTGAGTTCACCCCTCCACTTT
CDR3aa: CASSSGTGGQLSSPLHF

d_gene: NA
abundance: NA
j_gene: TRBJ2-5
v_gene: TRBV5-1
CDR3nt: TGCGCCAGCAGCTTGGCACGGGGTGGGATGGAGACCCAGTACTTC
CDR3aa: CASSLARGGMETQYF

d_gene: TRBD2
abundance: NA
j_gene: TRBJ2-7
v_gene: TRBV5-6
CDR3nt: TGTGCCAGCAGCTTTCGGGGGACTAGCGGGACCACCTACGAGCAGTACTTC
CDR3aa: CASSFRGTSGTTYEQYF

d_gene: NA
abundance: NA
j_gene: TRBJ1-1
v_gene: TRBV5-1
CDR3nt: TGCGCCAGCAGCTTGGGCACAATGAACACTGAAGCTTTCTTT
CDR3aa: CASSLGTMNTEAFF

d_gene: NA
abundance: NA
j_gene: TRBJ2-1
v_gene: TRBV9
CDR3nt: TGTGCCAGCAGCTTCCAGGGAAGCTCCTACAATGAGCAGTTCTTC
CDR3aa: CASSFQGSSYNEQFF

d_gene: NA
abundance: NA
j_gene: TRBJ2-3
v_gene: TRBV7-9
CDR3nt: TGTGCCAGCAGCTCGGACTCAGATACGCAGTATTTT
CDR3aa: CASSSDSDTQYF

d_gene: NA
abundance: NA
j_gene: TRBJ2-1
v_gene: TRBV5-1
CDR3nt: TGCGCCAGCAGCTTGGCGGTCGATTCCTACAATGAGCAGTTCTTC
CDR3aa: CASSLAVDSYNEQFF

d_gene: NA
abundance: NA
j_gene: TRBJ1-5
v_gene: TRBV7-9
CDR3nt: TGTGCCAGCAGCTTGGAGGGAAGAAATCAGCCCCAGCATTTT
CDR3aa: CASSLEGRNQPQHF

d_gene: TRBD1
abundance: NA
j_gene: TRBJ2-7
v_gene: TRBV11-3
CDR3nt: TGTGCCAGCAGTCAAGGCAGGGACAGCACCTACGAGCAGTACTTC
CDR3aa: CASSQGRDSTYEQYF

d_gene: TRBD2
abundance: NA
j_gene: TRBJ2-3
v_gene: TRBV28
CDR3nt: TGTGCCAGCAGTTTTCGAGGCGGGAGGGGAGATACGCAGTATTTT
CDR3aa: CASSFRGGRGDTQYF

d_gene: NA
abundance: NA
j_gene: TRBJ2-5
v_gene: TRBV7-2
CDR3nt: TGTGCCAGCAGCTTTAGGGGCAGGCAAGAGACCCAGTACTTC
CDR3aa: CASSFRGRQETQYF

d_gene: NA
abundance: NA
j_gene: TRBJ2-3
v_gene: TRBV29-1
CDR3nt: TGCAGCGTTGAATACTTAGGACAGAGCACAGATACGCAGTATTTT
CDR3aa: CSVEYLGQSTDTQYF

d_gene: TRBD1
abundance: once
j_gene: TRBJ1-1
v_gene: TRBV6-1
CDR3nt: TGTGCCAGCAGTGAGGCAGGGGGCGGGAGCACTGAAGCTTTCTTT
CDR3aa: CASSEAGGGSTEAFF

d_gene: TRBD2
abundance: NA
j_gene: TRBJ2-7
v_gene: TRBV13
CDR3nt: TGTGCCAGCGCGGGAGACAACTACGAGCAGTACTTC
CDR3aa: CASAGDNYEQYF

d_gene: NA
abundance: NA
j_gene: TRBJ2-7
v_gene: TRBV13
CDR3nt: TGTGCCAGCAGCTTAGAAGTGCAGACGGGACAAGGATCCTACGAGCAGTACTTC
CDR3aa: CASSLEVQTGQGSYEQYF

d_gene: TRBD2
abundance: NA
j_gene: TRBJ2-3
v_gene: TRBV6-5
CDR3nt: TGTGCCAGCAGTCCAACTTGGGGGGGAACAGATACGCAGTATTTT
CDR3aa: CASSPTWGGTDTQYF

d_gene: NA
abundance: NA
j_gene: TRBJ2-7
v_gene: TRBV5-1
CDR3nt: TGCGCCAGCAGCTTGGTTGGGAGCTCCTACGAGCAGTACTTC
CDR3aa: CASSLVGSSYEQYF

d_gene: NA
abundance: NA
j_gene: TRBJ2-5
v_gene: TRBV5-1
CDR3nt: TGCGCCAGCAGCTTGCGACAGACCCAAGAGACCCAGTACTTC
CDR3aa: CASSLRQTQETQYF

d_gene: NA
abundance: NA
j_gene: TRBJ2-5
v_gene: TRBV7-7
CDR3nt: TGTGCTAGCAGCCCTACTGGACTCGTTCAAGAGACCCAGTACTTC
CDR3aa: CASSPTGLVQETQYF

d_gene: NA
abundance: NA
j_gene: TRBJ1-2
v_gene: TRBV27
CDR3nt: TGTGCCAGCAGTTTATCGGTGGGGCCGGGCTATGGCTACACCTTC
CDR3aa: CASSLSVGPGYGYTF

d_gene: TRBD2
abundance: NA
j_gene: TRBJ2-1
v_gene: TRBV5-1
CDR3nt: TGCGCCAGCAGTCCGGCGGGGGGGGACAATGAGCAGTTCTTC
CDR3aa: CASSPAGGDNEQFF

d_gene: NA
abundance: NA
j_gene: TRBJ1-1
v_gene: TRBV28
CDR3nt: TGTGCCAGCAGTGAAACCGGGACATTTAGTAGCACTGAAGCTTTCTTT
CDR3aa: CASSETGTFSSTEAFF

d_gene: NA
abundance: NA
j_gene: TRBJ1-2
v_gene: TRBV27
CDR3nt: TGTGCCAGCAGTTTATCCGGGAATGGCTACACCTTC
CDR3aa: CASSLSGNGYTF

d_gene: NA
abundance: NA
j_gene: TRBJ2-1
v_gene: TRBV5-1
CDR3nt: TGCGCCAGCAGCTGGGGACTCCCGAGCTCCTACAATGAGCAGTTCTTC
CDR3aa: CASSWGLPSSYNEQFF

d_gene: TRBD2
abundance: NA
j_gene: TRBJ2-1
v_gene: TRBV28
CDR3nt: TGTGCCAGCAGTTCTAGCGGAGGTGGTAATGAGCAGTTCTTC
CDR3aa: CASSSSGGGNEQFF

d_gene: TRBD1
abundance: NA
j_gene: TRBJ1-2
v_gene: TRBV7-9
CDR3nt: TGTGCCAGCAGTCTAGGACAGGGGGTCTATGGCTACACCTTC
CDR3aa: CASSLGQGVYGYTF

d_gene: NA
abundance: NA
j_gene: TRBJ1-5
v_gene: TRBV6-6
CDR3nt: TGTGCCAGCAGTTACTCTGAGGGTGCGTCCCAGCATTTT
CDR3aa: CASSYSEGASQHF